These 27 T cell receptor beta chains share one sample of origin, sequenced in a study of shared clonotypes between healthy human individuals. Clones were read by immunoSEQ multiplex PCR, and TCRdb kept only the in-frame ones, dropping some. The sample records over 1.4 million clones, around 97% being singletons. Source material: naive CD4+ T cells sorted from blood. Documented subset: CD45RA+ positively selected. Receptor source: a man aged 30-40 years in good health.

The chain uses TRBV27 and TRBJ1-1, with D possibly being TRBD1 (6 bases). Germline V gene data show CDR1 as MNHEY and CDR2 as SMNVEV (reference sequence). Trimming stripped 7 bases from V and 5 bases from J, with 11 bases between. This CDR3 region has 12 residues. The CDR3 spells CASKGGWTEAFF. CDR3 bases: TGTGCCAGCAAGGGGGGGTGGACTGAAGCTTTCTTT.

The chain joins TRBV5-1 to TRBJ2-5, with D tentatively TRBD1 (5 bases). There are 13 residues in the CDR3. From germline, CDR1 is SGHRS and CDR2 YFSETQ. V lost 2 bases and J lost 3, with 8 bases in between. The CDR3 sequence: CASSFVGEETQYF. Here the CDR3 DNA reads TGCGCCAGCAGCTTTGTAGGGGAAGAGACCCAGTACTTC.

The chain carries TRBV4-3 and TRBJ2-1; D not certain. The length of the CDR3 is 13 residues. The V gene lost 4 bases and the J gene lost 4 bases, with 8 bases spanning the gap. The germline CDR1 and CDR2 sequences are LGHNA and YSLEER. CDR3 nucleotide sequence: TGCGCCAGCAGCCCGGGCCCTTACAATGAGCAGTTCTTC. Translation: CASSPGPYNEQFF.

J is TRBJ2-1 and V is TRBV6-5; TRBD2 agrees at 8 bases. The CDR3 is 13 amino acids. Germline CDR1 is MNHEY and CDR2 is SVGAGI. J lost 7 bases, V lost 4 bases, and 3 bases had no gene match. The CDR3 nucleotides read TGTGCCAGCAGTTTCGGACTAGCAAATGAGCAGTTCTTC. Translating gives CASSFGLANEQFF.

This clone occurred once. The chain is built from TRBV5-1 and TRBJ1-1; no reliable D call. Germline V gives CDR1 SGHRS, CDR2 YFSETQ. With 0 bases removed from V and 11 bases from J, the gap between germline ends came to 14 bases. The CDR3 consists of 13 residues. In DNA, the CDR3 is TGCGCCAGCAGCTTGGAAGGACTCTTGGAGGCTTTCTTT. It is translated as CASSLEGLLEAFF.

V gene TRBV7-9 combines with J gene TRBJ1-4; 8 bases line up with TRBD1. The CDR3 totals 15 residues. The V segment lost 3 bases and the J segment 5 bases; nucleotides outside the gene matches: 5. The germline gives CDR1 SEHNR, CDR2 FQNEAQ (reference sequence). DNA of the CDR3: TGTGCCAGCAGCTTTACCGGGACAGGAAATGAAAAACTGTTTTTT. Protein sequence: CASSFTGTGNEKLFF.

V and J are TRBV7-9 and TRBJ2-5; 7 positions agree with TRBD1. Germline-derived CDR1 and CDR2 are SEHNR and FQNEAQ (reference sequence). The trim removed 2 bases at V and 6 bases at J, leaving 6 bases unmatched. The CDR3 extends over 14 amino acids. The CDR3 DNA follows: TGTGCCAGCAGCTTAACCTCAGGGGGTCAGACCCAGTACTTC. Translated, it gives CASSLTSGGQTQYF.

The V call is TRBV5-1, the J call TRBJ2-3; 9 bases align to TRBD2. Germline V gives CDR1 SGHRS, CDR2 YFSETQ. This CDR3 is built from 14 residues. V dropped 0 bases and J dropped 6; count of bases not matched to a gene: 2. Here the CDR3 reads CASSLGGRGDTQYF. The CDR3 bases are TGCGCCAGCAGCTTGGGCGGGAGGGGGGATACGCAGTATTTT.

CDR3 loop: CASSLGRQGPGGTDTQYF. Written as DNA, the CDR3 is TGTGCCAGCAGCCTAGGTAGACAGGGGCCGGGGGGAACAGATACGCAGTATTTT. The J gene is TRBJ2-3, the V gene TRBV5-4; tentatively, D is TRBD1 (8 bases). CDR1 is SGHNT, CDR2 YYREEE, per germline (reference sequence). Trimming took 4 bases from V and 3 from J, leaving 24 bases between them. The CDR3 has 18 residues.

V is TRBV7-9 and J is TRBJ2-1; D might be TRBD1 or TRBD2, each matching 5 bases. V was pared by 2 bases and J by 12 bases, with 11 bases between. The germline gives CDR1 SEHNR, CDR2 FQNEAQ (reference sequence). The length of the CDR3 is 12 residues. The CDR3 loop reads CASSLLLGVQFF. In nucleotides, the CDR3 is TGTGCCAGCAGCTTACTTCTGGGGGTGCAGTTCTTC. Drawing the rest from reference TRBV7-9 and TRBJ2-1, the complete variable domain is DTGVSQNPRHKITKRGQNVTFRCDPISEHNRLYWYRQTLGQGPEFLTYFQNEAQLEKSRLLSDRFSAERPKGSFSTLEIQRTEQGDSAMYLCASSLLLGVQFFGPGTRLTVL.

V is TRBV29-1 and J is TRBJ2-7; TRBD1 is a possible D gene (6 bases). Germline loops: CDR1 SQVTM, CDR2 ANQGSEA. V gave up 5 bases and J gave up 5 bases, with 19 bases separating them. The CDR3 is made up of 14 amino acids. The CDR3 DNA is TGCAGCGTTCGAGCCGTGACAGGTTCCCACGAGCAGTACTTC. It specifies CSVRAVTGSHEQYF.

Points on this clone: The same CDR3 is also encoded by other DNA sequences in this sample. The CDR3 loop is CASSLGRSYEQYF. The DNA for the CDR3 is TGCGCCAGCAGCCTGGGACGGTCCTACGAGCAGTACTTC. This chain links TRBV5-1 with TRBJ2-7, with D tentatively TRBD1 or TRBD2 (5 bases each). The CDR3 is made up of 13 amino acids. Germline CDR1 reads SGHRS; CDR2 reads YFSETQ. V lost 4 bases and J lost 1, with 9 bases in between.

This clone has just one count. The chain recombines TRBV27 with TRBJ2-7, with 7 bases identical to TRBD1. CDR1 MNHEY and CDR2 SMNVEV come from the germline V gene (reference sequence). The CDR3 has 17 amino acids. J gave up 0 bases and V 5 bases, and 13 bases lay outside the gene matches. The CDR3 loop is CASSPRQGSRASYEQYF. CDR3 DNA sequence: TGTGCCAGCAGTCCCAGACAGGGAAGTCGGGCCTCCTACGAGCAGTACTTC.

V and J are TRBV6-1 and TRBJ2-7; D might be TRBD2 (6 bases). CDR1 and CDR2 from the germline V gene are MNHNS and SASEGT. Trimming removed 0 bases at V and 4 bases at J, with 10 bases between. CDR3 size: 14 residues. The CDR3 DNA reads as TGTGCCAGCAGTGAAGCGGGGGGTTGGTACGAGCAGTACTTC. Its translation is CASSEAGGWYEQYF.

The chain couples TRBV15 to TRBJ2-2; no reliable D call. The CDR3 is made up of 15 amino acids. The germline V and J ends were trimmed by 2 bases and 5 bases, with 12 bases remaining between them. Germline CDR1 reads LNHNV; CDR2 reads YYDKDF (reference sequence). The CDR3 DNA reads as TGTGCCACCAGCAGACGCCAACTAATAACCGGGGAGCTGTTTTTT. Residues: CATSRRQLITGELFF.

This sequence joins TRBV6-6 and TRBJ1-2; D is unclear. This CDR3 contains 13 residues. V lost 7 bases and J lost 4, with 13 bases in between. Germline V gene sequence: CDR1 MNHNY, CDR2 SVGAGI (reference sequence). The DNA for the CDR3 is TGTGCCAGCACTCAACTGGCGATCTATGGCTACACCTTC. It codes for CASTQLAIYGYTF.

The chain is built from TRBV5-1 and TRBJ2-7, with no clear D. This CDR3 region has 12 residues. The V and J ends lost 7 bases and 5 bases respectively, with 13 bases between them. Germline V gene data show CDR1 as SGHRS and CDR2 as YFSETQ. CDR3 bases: TGCGCCAGCGCCCGGTGGGGTAACGAGCAGTACTTC. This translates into CASARWGNEQYF.

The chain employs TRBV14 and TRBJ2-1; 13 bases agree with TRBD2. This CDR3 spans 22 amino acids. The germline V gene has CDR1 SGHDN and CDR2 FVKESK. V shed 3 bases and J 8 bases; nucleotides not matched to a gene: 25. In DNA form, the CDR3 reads TGTGCCAGCAGCCATCTATTATTCGGACTAGCGGGAGTTCCCAAGGACAGGCATGAGCAGTTCTTC. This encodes CASSHLLFGLAGVPKDRHEQFF.

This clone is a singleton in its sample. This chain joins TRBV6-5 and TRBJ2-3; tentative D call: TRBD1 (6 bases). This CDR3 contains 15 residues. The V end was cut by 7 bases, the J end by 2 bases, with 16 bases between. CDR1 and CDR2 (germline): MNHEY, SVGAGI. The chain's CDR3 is CASKKTGALTDTQYF. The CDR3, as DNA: TGTGCCAGCAAAAAGACAGGAGCCCTCACAGATACGCAGTATTTT.

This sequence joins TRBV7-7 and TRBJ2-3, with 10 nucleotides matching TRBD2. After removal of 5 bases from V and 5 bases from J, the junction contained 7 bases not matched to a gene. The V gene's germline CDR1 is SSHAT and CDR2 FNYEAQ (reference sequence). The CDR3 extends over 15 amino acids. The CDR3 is CASSTMTSGLDTQYF. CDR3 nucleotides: TGTGCCAGCAGCACGATGACTAGCGGGCTAGATACGCAGTATTTT.

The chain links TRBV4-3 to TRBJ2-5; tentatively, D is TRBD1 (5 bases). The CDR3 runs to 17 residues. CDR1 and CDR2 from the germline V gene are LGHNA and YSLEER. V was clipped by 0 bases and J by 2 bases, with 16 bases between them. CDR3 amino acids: CASSQDWGRTLQETQYF. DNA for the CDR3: TGCGCCAGCAGCCAAGATTGGGGCAGGACCTTACAAGAGACCCAGTACTTC.

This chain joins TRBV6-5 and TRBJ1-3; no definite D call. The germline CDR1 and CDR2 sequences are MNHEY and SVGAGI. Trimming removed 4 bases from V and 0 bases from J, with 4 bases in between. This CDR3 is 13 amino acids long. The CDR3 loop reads CASSLVSGNTIYF. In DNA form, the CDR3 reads TGTGCCAGCAGTTTGGTCTCTGGAAACACCATATATTTT.

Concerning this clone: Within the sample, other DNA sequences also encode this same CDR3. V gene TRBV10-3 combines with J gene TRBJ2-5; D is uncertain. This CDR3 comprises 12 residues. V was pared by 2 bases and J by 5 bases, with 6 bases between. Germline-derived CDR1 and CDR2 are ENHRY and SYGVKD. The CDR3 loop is CAISELGETQYF. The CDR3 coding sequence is TGTGCCATCAGTGAGCTCGGGGAGACCCAGTACTTC.

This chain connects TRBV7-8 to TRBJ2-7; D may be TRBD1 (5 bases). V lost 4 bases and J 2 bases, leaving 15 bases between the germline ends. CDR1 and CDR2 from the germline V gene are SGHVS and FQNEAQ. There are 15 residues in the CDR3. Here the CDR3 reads CASSSRIDSPYEQYF. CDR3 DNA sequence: TGTGCCAGCAGCTCTAGGATCGACAGTCCCTACGAGCAGTACTTC.

CDR3 protein: CASGLVAGGPHNEQFF. CDR3 nucleotides: TGTGCTAGTGGTTTGGTAGCGGGAGGGCCTCACAATGAGCAGTTCTTC. This chain links TRBV12-5 with TRBJ2-1; 10 bases align to TRBD2. Germline V CDR1 and CDR2: LGHNT, FRNRAP. The CDR3 totals 16 residues. Trimming took 0 bases from V and 5 from J; bases not matched to a gene: 4. Full variable domain (remainder filled in from reference TRBV12-5 and TRBJ2-1): DARVTQTPRHKVTEMGQEVTMRCQPILGHNTVFWYRQTMMQGLELLAYFRNRAPLDDSGMPKDRFSAEMPDATLATLKIQPSEPRDSAVYFCASGLVAGGPHNEQFFGPGTRLTVL.

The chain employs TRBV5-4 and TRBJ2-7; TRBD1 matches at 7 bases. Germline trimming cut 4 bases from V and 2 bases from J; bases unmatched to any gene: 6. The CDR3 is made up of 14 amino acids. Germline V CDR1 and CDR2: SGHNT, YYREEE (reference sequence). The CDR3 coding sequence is TGTGCCAGCAGCAAGGACAGGCGAACCTACGAGCAGTACTTC. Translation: CASSKDRRTYEQYF.

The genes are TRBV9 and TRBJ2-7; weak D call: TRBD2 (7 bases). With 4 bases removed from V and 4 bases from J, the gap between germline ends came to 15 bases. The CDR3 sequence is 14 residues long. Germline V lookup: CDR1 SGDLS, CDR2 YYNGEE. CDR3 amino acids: CASSPGEGLYEQYF. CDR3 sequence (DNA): TGTGCCAGCAGCCCAGGGGAGGGATTGTACGAGCAGTACTTC.